This T cell receptor beta chain was documented in a study of shared clonotypes between healthy human individuals. Across the study: Donors were a couple of women and a few men aged 18 to 49.

Generated by immunoSEQ multiplex PCR, the TCRdb table keeps only in-frame clones and is missing some. The sample records some 500,000 clones, less than 96% being singletons. This clone has only a few counts. Its antigen is still unknown. This CDR3 spans 13 amino acids. Trimming removed 7 bases from V and 1 base from J, with 11 bases in between. Germline V gene sequence: CDR1 SGHRS, CDR2 YFSETQ. Study-wide findings and caveats: Memory subsets generally showed lower estimated richness than naive subsets. Clonotypes not shared had lower generation probabilities than those common to all four donors. Incomplete sequencing of sorted subsets was indicated by rarefaction despite large depth.

The receptor was derived from a woman aged 25 to 39 in good health. The sequenced sample consisted of naive CD4+ T cells sorted from blood. Stated subset: CD45RA+ positively selected. V gene TRBV5-1 combines with J gene TRBJ1-1; D is uncertain. This CDR3 reads CASGPEGNTEAFF. DNA of the CDR3: TGCGCCAGCGGGCCGGAAGGGAACACTGAAGCTTTCTTT.